The rows below give T cell receptor beta chains drawn from one sample of a study of CXCR3-negative and CXCR3-positive naive CD8 T cells. TCRdb reprocessed the 5' RACE reads; each CDR3 protein has one entry and no DNA is given. This table lists some 54,000 distinct CDR3 sequences. Material: naive CXCR3+ CD8+ T cells from blood. These receptor sequences come from a human donor in good health. Some clones in this sample may be carry-over from other donors' samples. CDR3s include the opening cysteine and the closing phenylalanine or tryptophan.

>TRBJ2-3|14|TRBV9
CASSEGLALDTQYF
>TRBJ2-1|14|TRBV10-3
CAISEGTGLNEQFF
>TRBJ2-2|12|TRBV11-2
CASSLWDGELFF
>TRBJ2-5|14|TRBV15
CATSSLQGGETQYF
>TRBJ1-3|13|TRBV6-6
CASSLLIRDTIYF
>TRBJ2-7|12|TRBV9
CASSGIEYEQYF
>TRBJ2-3|13|TRBV12-3/TRBV12-4
CASSPPLSDTQYF
>TRBJ2-2|18|TRBV12-3/TRBV12-4
CASSSSLAGGKNTGELFF
>TRBJ1-2|14|TRBV7-2
CAISSLGQGHGYTF
>TRBJ2-3|16|TRBV13
CASSLAPERFPDTQYF
>TRBJ2-1|13|TRBV20-1
CSAISLANNEQFF
>TRBJ2-3|15|TRBV11-2
CASSWEEAGIDTQYF
>TRBJ2-1|16|TRBV5-1
CASSVPGGGSRNEQFF
>TRBJ2-1|15|TRBV29-1
CSVAGTGFSYNEQFF
>TRBJ2-5|15|TRBV27
CASSLQGQGQETQYF
>TRBJ1-1|13|TRBV27
CASSPTPNTEAFF
>TRBJ2-5|12|TRBV29-1
CSGENRSETQYF
>TRBJ2-2|14|TRBV11-3
CASSWEGGSGELFF
>TRBJ1-1|16|TRBV4-1
CASSQEREGGNTEAFF
>TRBJ2-1|14|TRBV6-2/TRBV6-3
CASSYEAVYNEQFF
>TRBJ1-4|15|TRBV6-5
CASSPRTRPNEKLFF
>TRBJ2-3|15|TRBV7-9
CASSPVAGGKDTQYF
>TRBJ2-2|15|TRBV6-5
CASSHSTSGEGELFF
>TRBJ2-7|14|TRBV12-3/TRBV12-4
CASSISGGTYEQYF
>TRBJ2-7|13|TRBV5-1
CASSLDARREQYF
>TRBJ2-1|12|TRBV19
CASERGDNEPFF
>TRBJ1-4|18|TRBV6-2/TRBV6-3
CASSRLEWDGGLNEKLFF
>TRBJ2-7|14|TRBV7-3
CASSLWEGPYEQYF
>TRBJ2-7|14|TRBV10-3
CAISESTTNYEQYF
>TRBJ1-2|13|TRBV19
CASTPRGIYGYTF
>TRBJ1-6|13|TRBV29-1
CSVGDRGGSPLHF
>TRBJ1-6|13|TRBV14
CASSPFDGSPLHF
>TRBJ1-1|15|TRBV7-2
CASSVAWPVNTEAFF